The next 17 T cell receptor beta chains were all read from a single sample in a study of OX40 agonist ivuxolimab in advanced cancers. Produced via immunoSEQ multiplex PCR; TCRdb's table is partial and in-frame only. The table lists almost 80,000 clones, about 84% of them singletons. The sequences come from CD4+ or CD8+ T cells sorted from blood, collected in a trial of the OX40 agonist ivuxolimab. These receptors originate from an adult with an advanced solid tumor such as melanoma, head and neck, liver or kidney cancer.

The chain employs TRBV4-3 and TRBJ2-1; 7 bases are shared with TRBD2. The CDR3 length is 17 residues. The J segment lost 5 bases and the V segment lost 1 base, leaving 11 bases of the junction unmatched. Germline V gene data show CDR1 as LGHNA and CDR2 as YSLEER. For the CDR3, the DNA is TGCGCCAGCAGCCAAGGACTCCGTGCTAGCGGAGACAATGAGCAGTTCTTC. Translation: CASSQGLRASGDNEQFF.

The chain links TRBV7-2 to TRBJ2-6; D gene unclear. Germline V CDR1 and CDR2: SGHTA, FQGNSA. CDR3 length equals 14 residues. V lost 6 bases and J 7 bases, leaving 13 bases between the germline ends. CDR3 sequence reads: CASSGTFGANVLTF. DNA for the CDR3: TGTGCCAGCAGTGGAACCTTTGGAGCCAACGTCCTGACTTTC.

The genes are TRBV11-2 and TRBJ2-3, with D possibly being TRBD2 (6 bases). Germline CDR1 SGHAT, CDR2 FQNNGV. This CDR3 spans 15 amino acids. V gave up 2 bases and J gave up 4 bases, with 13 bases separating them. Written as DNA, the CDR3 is TGTGCCAGCAGCTTATGGGGAGGTCGGGCAGATACGCAGTATTTT. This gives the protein CASSLWGGRADTQYF.

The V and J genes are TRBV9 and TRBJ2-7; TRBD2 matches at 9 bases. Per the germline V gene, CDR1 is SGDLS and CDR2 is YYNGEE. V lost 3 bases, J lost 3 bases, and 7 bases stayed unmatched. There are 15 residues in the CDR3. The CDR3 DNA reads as TGTGCCAGCAGCGCCTCCGGGACTAGCAGCTACGAGCAGTACTTC. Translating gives CASSASGTSSYEQYF.

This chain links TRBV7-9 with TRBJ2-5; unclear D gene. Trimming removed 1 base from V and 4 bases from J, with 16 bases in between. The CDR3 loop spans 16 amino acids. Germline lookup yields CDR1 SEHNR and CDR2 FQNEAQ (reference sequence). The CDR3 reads CASSLGAFMGSETQYF. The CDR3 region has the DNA TGTGCCAGCAGCTTAGGTGCTTTCATGGGTTCAGAGACCCAGTACTTC.

This CDR3 is CASSIWDRVTGELFF. As DNA, the CDR3 is TGTGCCAGTAGTATTTGGGACAGGGTTACCGGGGAGCTGTTTTTT. This chain links TRBV19 with TRBJ2-2; 9 bases align to TRBD1. The CDR3 extends over 15 amino acids. Germline CDR1 LNHDA, CDR2 SQIVND (reference sequence). V dropped 3 bases and J dropped 5; count of bases not matched to a gene: 4.

CDR3 coding DNA: TGTGCCAGCTCACCGGGGGCCATCAATCAGCCCCAGCATTTT. Protein product: CASSPGAINQPQHF. This sequence joins TRBV18 and TRBJ1-5, with D perhaps TRBD1 (6 bases). Trimming left V 3 bases short and J 3 bases short, with 9 bases between. The germline V gene has CDR1 KGHSH and CDR2 LQKENI. The CDR3 runs 14 residues.

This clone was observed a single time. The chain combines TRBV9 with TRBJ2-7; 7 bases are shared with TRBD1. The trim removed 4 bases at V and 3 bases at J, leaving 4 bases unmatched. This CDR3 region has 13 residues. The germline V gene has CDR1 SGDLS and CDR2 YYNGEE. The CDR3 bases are TGTGCCAGCAGCCGGGACAGAAGCTACGAGCAGTACTTC. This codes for CASSRDRSYEQYF.

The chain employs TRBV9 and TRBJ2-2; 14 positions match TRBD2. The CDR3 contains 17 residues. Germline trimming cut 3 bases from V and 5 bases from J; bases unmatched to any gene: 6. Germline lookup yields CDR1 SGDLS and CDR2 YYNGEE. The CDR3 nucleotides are TGTGCCAGCAGCGATCCCGGACTAGCGGGAGGTACCGGGGAGCTGTTTTTT. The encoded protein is CASSDPGLAGGTGELFF.

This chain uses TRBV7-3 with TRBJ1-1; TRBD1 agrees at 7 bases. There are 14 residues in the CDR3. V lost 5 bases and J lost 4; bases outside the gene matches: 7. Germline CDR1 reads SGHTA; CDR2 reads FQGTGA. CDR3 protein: CASSRRQGGTEAFF. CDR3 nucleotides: TGTGCCAGCAGCCGACGACAGGGTGGCACTGAAGCTTTCTTT.

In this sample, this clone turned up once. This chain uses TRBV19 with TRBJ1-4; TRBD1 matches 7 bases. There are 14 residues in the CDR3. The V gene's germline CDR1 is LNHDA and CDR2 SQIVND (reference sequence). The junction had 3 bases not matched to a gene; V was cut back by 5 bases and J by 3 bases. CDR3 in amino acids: CASSDRAANEKLFF. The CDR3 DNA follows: TGTGCCAGTAGTGACAGGGCGGCTAATGAAAAACTGTTTTTT.

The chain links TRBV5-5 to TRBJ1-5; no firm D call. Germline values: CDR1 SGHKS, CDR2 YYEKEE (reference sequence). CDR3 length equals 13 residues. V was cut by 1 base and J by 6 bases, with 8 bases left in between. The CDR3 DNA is TGTGCCAGCAGCTTGATAGCTGGTCAGCCCCAGCATTTT. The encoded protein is CASSLIAGQPQHF.

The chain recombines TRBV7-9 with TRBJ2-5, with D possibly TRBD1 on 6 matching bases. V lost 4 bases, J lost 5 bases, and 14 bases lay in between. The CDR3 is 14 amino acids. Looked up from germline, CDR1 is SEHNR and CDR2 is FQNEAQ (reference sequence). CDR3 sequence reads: CASSYPTGGETQYF. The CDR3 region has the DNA TGTGCCAGCAGCTACCCGACAGGCGGGGAGACCCAGTACTTC.

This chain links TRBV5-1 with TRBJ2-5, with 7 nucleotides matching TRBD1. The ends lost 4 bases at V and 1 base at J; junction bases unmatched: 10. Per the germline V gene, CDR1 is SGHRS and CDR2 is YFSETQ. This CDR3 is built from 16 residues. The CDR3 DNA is TGCGCCAGCAGCCAGCCCGGGACAGCCCTCCAAGAGACCCAGTACTTC. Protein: CASSQPGTALQETQYF.

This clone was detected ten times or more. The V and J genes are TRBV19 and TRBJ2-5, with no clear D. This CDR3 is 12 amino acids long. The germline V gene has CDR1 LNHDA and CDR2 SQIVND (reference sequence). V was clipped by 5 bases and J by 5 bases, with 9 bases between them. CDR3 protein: CASSWVGETQYF. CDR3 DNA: TGTGCCAGTAGTTGGGTGGGGGAGACCCAGTACTTC.

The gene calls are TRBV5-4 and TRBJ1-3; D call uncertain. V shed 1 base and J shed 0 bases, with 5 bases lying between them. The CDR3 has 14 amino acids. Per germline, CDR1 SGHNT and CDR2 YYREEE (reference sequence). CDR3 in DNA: TGTGCCAGCAGCTTGCCGGGCTCTGGAAACACCATATATTTT. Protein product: CASSLPGSGNTIYF.

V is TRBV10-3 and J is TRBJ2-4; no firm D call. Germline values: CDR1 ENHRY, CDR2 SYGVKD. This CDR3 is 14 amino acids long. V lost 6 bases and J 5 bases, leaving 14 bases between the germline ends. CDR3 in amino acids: CAIRKSLTQNIQYF. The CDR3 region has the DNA TGTGCCATCAGAAAAAGCCTTACCCAAAACATTCAGTACTTC.